A single TCR beta chain is shown here with its context. The antigen is not known. The missing CDR3 end, 3 residues past where the read stops, is filled in from the germline J gene. TCR beta CDR3 amplified by multiplex PCR from roughly 1,100 ng genomic DNA. TCRdb keeps only in-frame clones here, not all; method: immunoSEQ multiplex PCR. Here the sample table reports tens of thousands of clones. The source of the sample is a study of T cells in women clearing cervical HPV infection. About the study: Cases' blood sampling followed lesion detection by median around 150 days (90 to 200). Study-wide findings and caveats: Cases and controls were distinguished at AUC roughly 0.83 by richness and V genes. CIN3+ cases had significantly higher TCR richness than controls; evenness did not differ.

The CDR3 is 16 amino acids. CDR1 and CDR2 from the germline V gene are KGHSH and LQKENI. The sequence was collected from a woman between 18 and 69 years old with a cervical HPV16 infection that either progressed to CIN3+ or cleared (not recorded which). Material: blood buffy coat. The chain employs TRBV18 and TRBJ1-2, with unresolved D. Here the CDR3 reads CASSPITSGGGYDYTF. The sequenced part of the CDR3 DNA is TGTGCCAGCTCACCAATTACTAGCGGAGGAGGCTACGAC.